This T cell receptor beta chain was documented in a study of cytomegalovirus exposure and HLA in healthy donors. V lost 5 bases and J 4 bases, leaving 11 bases between the germline ends. The CDR3 extends over 14 amino acids. From germline, CDR1 is SGHTA and CDR2 FQGTGA. The PCR ran on 60 Vbeta and 13 Jbeta primers. Repertoires were generated with immunoSEQ multiplex PCR, while TCRdb's copy carries only in-frame clones and drops some. This table holds approximately 200,000 clones, approximately 75% found once. V gene TRBV7-3 combines with J gene TRBJ2-2, with D possibly being TRBD1 (6 bases). The origin of this receptor is a young man in good health and CMV-seropositive. The source material was PBMCs. In DNA, the CDR3 is TGTGCCAGCAGCCCGGGACACGGCACCGGGGAGCTGTTTTTT. It specifies CASSPGHGTGELFF.